The 31 T cell receptor beta chains reported below all come from one sample, sequenced in a study of blood T cell repertoires in COVID-19. The table came from immunoSEQ multiplex PCR; TCRdb's copy has only in-frame clones and leaves some out. The sample consists of about 160,000 clones, around 82% of them appearing once. Source material: peripheral blood. These receptors came from a woman between 40 and 50 years old with COVID-19, enrolled during active disease.

The CDR3 region has the DNA TGTGCCAGCAGCCCCCGCCCGGGGGGGCATGAGCAGTTCTTC. Encoded protein: CASSPRPGGHEQFF. The chain carries TRBV14 and TRBJ2-1; 8 bases align to TRBD2. This CDR3 contains 14 residues. Germline CDR1 reads SGHDN; CDR2 reads FVKESK. V gave up 4 bases and J gave up 8 bases; unmatched junction bases: 7.

CDR3 loop: CAILSQGEKTNEKLFF. DNA of the CDR3: TGTGCCATCCTGTCGCAGGGGGAGAAGACTAATGAAAAACTGTTTTTT. This sequence joins TRBV25-1 and TRBJ1-4; TRBD1 agrees at 7 bases. From germline, CDR1 is MGHDK and CDR2 SYGVNS. With V trimmed by 10 bases and J by 2 bases, 13 bases remained unmatched. The CDR3 extends over 16 amino acids. Filled out from reference TRBV25-1 and TRBJ1-4, the complete variable domain reads EADIYQTPRYLVIGTGKKITLECSQTMGHDKMYWYQQDPGMELHLIHYSYGVNSTEKGDLSSESTVSRIRTEHFPLTLESARPSHTSQYLCAILSQGEKTNEKLFFGSGTQLSVL.

The rearrangement joins TRBV19 to TRBJ1-1; a possible D gene is TRBD1 (5 bases). The CDR3 runs to 13 residues. With 7 bases removed from V and 5 bases from J, the gap between germline ends came to 14 bases. Germline CDR1 is LNHDA and CDR2 is SQIVND (reference sequence). Here the CDR3 reads CASIGAGRTEAFF. The CDR3 region has the DNA TGTGCCAGTATAGGGGCTGGGAGGACTGAAGCTTTCTTT.

The chain has TRBV2 and TRBJ1-3; D gene unclear. The CDR3 loop spans 13 amino acids. Germline V lookup: CDR1 SNHLY, CDR2 FYNNEI. With 6 bases removed from V and 0 bases from J, the gap between germline ends came to 6 bases. CDR3 sequence: CASRENSGNTIYF. In nucleotides, the CDR3 is TGTGCCAGCAGGGAGAACTCTGGAAACACCATATATTTT.

V and J are TRBV5-1 and TRBJ1-1, with 12 bases aligning to TRBD1. The CDR3 extends over 17 amino acids. Germline V gene sequence: CDR1 SGHRS, CDR2 YFSETQ. J was trimmed by 3 bases and V by 2 bases; bases with no gene match: 8. CDR3 in amino acids: CASSFRDRGRLDTEAFF. The CDR3 DNA is TGCGCCAGCAGCTTCCGGGACAGGGGGCGCTTGGACACTGAAGCTTTCTTT.

This clone was counted only a few times. The V call is TRBV7-2, the J call TRBJ2-3; D unresolved. V gave up 5 bases and J gave up 1 base, with 13 bases separating them. The CDR3 covers 15 residues. Per the germline V gene, CDR1 is SGHTA and CDR2 is FQGNSA. The CDR3 DNA sequence: TGTGCCAGCAGCGTCGAGGATGGAGGCACAGATACGCAGTATTTT. Its protein product is CASSVEDGGTDTQYF.

This chain uses TRBV10-3 with TRBJ2-1, with 7 bases identical to TRBD2. This CDR3 has 13 residues. CDR1 is ENHRY, CDR2 SYGVKD, per germline. The V gene end was trimmed by 7 bases and the J gene end by 8 bases; junction bases not matched to a gene: 8. The CDR3 DNA sequence: TGTGCCATCACAGGGAGGGTTGTTGATGAGCAGTTCTTC. As protein: CAITGRVVDEQFF.

The V call is TRBV6-5, the J call TRBJ1-5, with D unclear. CDR1 MNHEY and CDR2 SVGAGI come from the germline V gene. V lost 6 bases and J lost 3, with 12 bases in between. This CDR3 spans 14 amino acids. The CDR3 protein is CASSPTTPNQPQHF. The CDR3 DNA follows: TGTGCCAGCAGCCCGACAACCCCCAATCAGCCCCAGCATTTT.

The chain combines TRBV28 with TRBJ2-7; 12 positions match TRBD1. V was pared by 6 bases and J by 9 bases, with 15 bases of the junction left unmatched. Germline V gene data show CDR1 as MDHEN and CDR2 as SYDVKM. The CDR3 spans 16 residues. The CDR3 DNA follows: TGTGCCAGCAGGAAAACCGGGACAGGGGGCGGATGGAGGCAGTACTTC. Protein sequence: CASRKTGTGGGWRQYF.

The gene calls are TRBV28 and TRBJ2-4, with a weak D call TRBD2 (6 bases). V gave up 3 bases and J gave up 1 base, with 13 bases separating them. This CDR3 region has 16 residues. The germline gives CDR1 MDHEN, CDR2 SYDVKM. The CDR3 DNA reads TGTGCCAGCAGTTTTCGGGGGAAGAGGGCCAAAAACATTCAGTACTTC. Protein product: CASSFRGKRAKNIQYF.

This clone was seen a few times. The chain links TRBV29-1 to TRBJ2-1, with 11 bases matching TRBD1. This CDR3 has 15 residues. Germline V gene data show CDR1 as SQVTM and CDR2 as ANQGSEA. V lost 3 bases to trimming and J lost 6 bases; unmatched junction nucleotides: 7. Here the CDR3 reads CSVDKGQGAGNEQFF. CDR3 nucleotide sequence: TGCAGCGTTGATAAAGGACAGGGGGCCGGCAATGAGCAGTTCTTC.

The chain links TRBV5-4 to TRBJ2-7, with D perhaps TRBD2 (6 bases). The CDR3 has 13 amino acids. From germline, CDR1 is SGHNT and CDR2 YYREEE (reference sequence). V shed 2 bases and J shed 2 bases, with 8 bases lying between them. The CDR3 DNA reads TGTGCCAGCAGCTTTAGCGGAGCCTACGAGCAGTACTTC. Amino acids: CASSFSGAYEQYF.

CDR3 sequence reads: CASDHNRGWEQYF. CDR3 bases: TGTGCCAGCGACCACAACAGGGGGTGGGAGCAGTACTTC. The V and J genes are TRBV28 and TRBJ2-7; 8 nucleotides match TRBD1. V was clipped by 8 bases and J by 7 bases; unmatched bases: 10. The CDR3 runs to 13 residues. CDR1 MDHEN and CDR2 SYDVKM come from the germline V gene. Full variable domain (outside the CDR3, taken from reference TRBV28 and TRBJ2-7): DVKVTQSSRYLVKRTGEKVFLECVQDMDHENMFWYRQDPGLGLRLIYFSYDVKMKEKGDIPEGYSVSREKKERFSLILESASTNQTSMYLCASDHNRGWEQYFGPGTRLTVT.

The rearrangement joins TRBV28 to TRBJ1-5; D may be TRBD1 (5 bases). Trimming shortened V by 3 bases and J by 2 bases, and 17 bases separated the two germline ends. The CDR3 covers 17 residues. Germline loops: CDR1 MDHEN, CDR2 SYDVKM. CDR3 in amino acids: CASSFPQGGVGNQPQHF. The CDR3 nucleotides are TGTGCCAGCAGTTTTCCCCAGGGTGGTGTTGGCAATCAGCCCCAGCATTTT.

The CDR3 protein is CASSRLAGIDNEQFF. CDR3 nucleotides: TGTGCCAGCAGTCGACTAGCGGGTATCGACAATGAGCAGTTCTTC. The rearrangement uses TRBV7-8 and TRBJ2-1; 10 positions match TRBD2. The CDR3 has 15 residues. J gave up 5 bases and V 6 bases, and 7 bases lay outside the gene matches. CDR1 and CDR2 from the germline V gene are SGHVS and FQNEAQ.

The chain links TRBV14 to TRBJ2-5; D may be TRBD2 (6 bases). This CDR3 is built from 15 residues. V lost 3 bases and J 1 base, leaving 12 bases between the germline ends. Germline-derived CDR1 and CDR2 are SGHDN and FVKESK. Written as DNA, the CDR3 is TGTGCCAGCAGCCATTGGCGGGGCCTCCAAGAGACCCAGTACTTC. Encoded protein: CASSHWRGLQETQYF.

This clone was picked up a small number of times. The V gene is TRBV30, the J gene TRBJ2-7, with TRBD1 identical over 10 bases. Germline values: CDR1 GTSNPN, CDR2 SVGIG (reference sequence). The V and J ends lost 2 bases and 3 bases, in that order; junction bases with no gene match: 4. There are 14 residues in the CDR3. CDR3 protein: CAWSNRDRGYEQYF. The CDR3 DNA sequence: TGTGCCTGGAGTAACCGGGACAGGGGCTACGAGCAGTACTTC. The full variable domain, its missing parts supplied by reference TRBV30 and TRBJ2-7, is SQTIHQWPATLVQPVGSPLSLECTVEGTSNPNLYWYRQAAGRGLQLLFYSVGIGQISSEVPQNLSASRPQDRQFILSSKKLLLSDSGFYLCAWSNRDRGYEQYFGPGTRLTVT.

The chain employs TRBV3-1 (or the pseudogene TRBV3-2) and TRBJ1-1; D is perhaps TRBD1 (5 bases). The CDR3 is 16 residues long. Trimming took 2 bases from V and 1 from J, leaving 14 bases between them. Germline loops: CDR1 LGHDT, CDR2 YNNKEL (reference sequence). The CDR3 nucleotides are TGTGCCAGCAGCCAATTCGTCGGAAGGGGGAACACTGAAGCTTTCTTT. Encoded protein: CASSQFVGRGNTEAFF.

The V call is TRBV6-7, the J call TRBJ2-7; the D gene is possibly TRBD1 (6 bases). TRBV6-7 is treated as an ORF (open reading frame) with a function not yet certain. V lost 10 bases and J lost 0, with 19 bases in between. The CDR3 extends over 15 amino acids. CDR3 sequence reads: CATFGSRDNSYEQYF. For the CDR3, the DNA is TGTGCCACCTTCGGATCTCGGGACAACTCCTACGAGCAGTACTTC.

The chain combines TRBV2 with TRBJ2-5; TRBD1 aligns across 7 bases. This CDR3 contains 17 residues. CDR1 and CDR2 (germline): SNHLY, FYNNEI. Trimming took 6 bases from V and 1 from J; bases not matched to a gene: 14. The CDR3 region is CASRKYNRDSGQETQYF. The DNA of the CDR3 is TGTGCCAGCAGAAAATATAACCGGGACAGCGGCCAAGAGACCCAGTACTTC.

This CDR3 is CASLRGEGINEQFF. The CDR3 nucleotides are TGTGCCAGTCTCCGCGGGGAGGGGATCAATGAGCAGTTCTTC. The J gene is TRBJ2-1, the V gene TRBV6-6; 7 bases fit TRBD2. From germline, CDR1 is MNHNY and CDR2 SVGAGI (reference sequence). The CDR3 contains 14 residues. After removal of 9 bases from V and 6 bases from J, the junction contained 11 bases not matched to a gene.

The rearrangement links TRBV2 to TRBJ1-6, with TRBD1 as a possible D gene (5 bases). This CDR3 is 15 amino acids long. The ends were cut back, 2 bases at V and 10 bases at J, with 15 bases in the middle. The germline gives CDR1 SNHLY, CDR2 FYNNEI. The CDR3 region has the DNA TGTGCCAGCAGTGAATCCTATCAGGGCCTATCACCCCTCCACTTT. Amino acids: CASSESYQGLSPLHF.

The rearrangement links TRBV4-1 to TRBJ1-1; the D is unclear. This CDR3 is 14 amino acids long. Germline-derived CDR1 and CDR2 are MGHRA and YSYEKL. The ends were cut back, 1 base at V and 7 bases at J, with 13 bases in the middle. CDR3 region: CASSQATGGGEAFF. In nucleotides, the CDR3 is TGCGCCAGCAGCCAAGCCACGGGAGGCGGTGAAGCTTTCTTT.

The V gene is TRBV28, the J gene TRBJ1-6; 7 bases line up with TRBD1. The CDR3 has 15 amino acids. Germline V CDR1 and CDR2: MDHEN, SYDVKM. The trim removed 2 bases at V and 5 bases at J, leaving 3 bases unmatched. CDR3 nucleotides: TGTGCCAGCAGTTTAAGACAGGGAGATAATTCACCCCTCCACTTT. Translation: CASSLRQGDNSPLHF.

V usage is TRBV4-1 and J usage is TRBJ1-3, with D unclear. Germline lookup yields CDR1 MGHRA and CDR2 YSYEKL. V was cut by 4 bases and J by 2 bases, with 18 bases left in between. The CDR3 has 17 amino acids. The CDR3 is CASSRGGVVLTGNTIYF. The CDR3 DNA is TGCGCCAGCAGCCGAGGAGGTGTCGTTCTTACTGGAAACACCATATATTTT.

CDR3 residues: CASSPFPGNTYNEQFF. The CDR3 DNA sequence: TGTGCCAGCAGCCCCTTCCCCGGGAATACCTACAATGAGCAGTTCTTC. The genes are TRBV16 and TRBJ2-1; possible D gene TRBD2, 5 bases. V was pared by 4 bases and J by 2 bases, with 15 bases between. The CDR3 runs to 16 residues. Germline assignment: CDR1 KGHSY and CDR2 FQNENV.

This clone was counted once. The chain couples TRBV5-1 to TRBJ2-7; D is ambiguous. CDR1 and CDR2 from the germline V gene are SGHRS and YFSETQ. CDR3 length: 14 amino acids. V was pared by 3 bases and J by 1 base, with 11 bases between. Here the CDR3 reads CASSSRSQSYEQYF. The DNA of the CDR3 is TGCGCCAGCAGCTCCCGCTCCCAGTCCTACGAGCAGTACTTC.

The chain carries TRBV10-1 and TRBJ1-1, with a tentative D call TRBD1 (5 bases). V lost 7 bases and J 2 bases, leaving 11 bases between the germline ends. The germline CDR1 and CDR2 sequences are WNHNN and SYGVQD (reference sequence). The CDR3 consists of 13 residues. CDR3 nucleotide sequence: TGCGCCAGCATGCGGGGCCCCAACACTGAAGCTTTCTTT. As protein: CASMRGPNTEAFF.

V and J are TRBV6-5 and TRBJ1-3; D may be TRBD1 (6 bases). This CDR3 region has 13 residues. The germline V and J ends were trimmed by 6 bases and 2 bases, with 8 bases remaining between them. Germline loops: CDR1 MNHEY, CDR2 SVGAGI. The CDR3 region is CASSRGPGNTIYF. CDR3 DNA sequence: TGTGCCAGCAGCAGGGGACCTGGAAACACCATATATTTT.

This clone was recorded once. V usage is TRBV11-3 and J usage is TRBJ2-4; 9 bases agree with TRBD1. Per germline, CDR1 SGHNT and CDR2 YENEEA. The CDR3 spans 14 residues. The V gene end was trimmed by 5 bases and the J gene end by 7 bases; junction bases not matched to a gene: 6. Here the CDR3 DNA reads TGTGCCAGCAGCCCGGGACAGGGTAATAACATTCAGTACTTC. Translating gives CASSPGQGNNIQYF.

This clone was recorded a few times. The chain has TRBV9 and TRBJ2-1; 9 positions match TRBD2. This CDR3 has 16 residues. J lost 0 bases, V lost 5 bases, and 6 bases had no gene match. Germline CDR1 reads SGDLS; CDR2 reads YYNGEE. Here the CDR3 reads CASSRGGAGSYNEQFF. CDR3 nucleotides: TGTGCCAGCAGTCGCGGGGGGGCAGGCTCCTACAATGAGCAGTTCTTC.